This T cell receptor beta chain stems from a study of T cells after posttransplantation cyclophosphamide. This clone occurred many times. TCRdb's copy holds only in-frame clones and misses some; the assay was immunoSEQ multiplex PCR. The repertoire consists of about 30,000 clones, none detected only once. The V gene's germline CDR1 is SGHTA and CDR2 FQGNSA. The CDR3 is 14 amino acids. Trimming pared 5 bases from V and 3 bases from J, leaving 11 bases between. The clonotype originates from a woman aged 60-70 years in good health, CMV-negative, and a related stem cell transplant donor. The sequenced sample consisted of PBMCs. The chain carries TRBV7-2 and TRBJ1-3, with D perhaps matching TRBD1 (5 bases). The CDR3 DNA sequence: TGTGCCAGCAGCCCGCGGGGGGGTGGAAACACCATATATTTT. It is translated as CASSPRGGGNTIYF. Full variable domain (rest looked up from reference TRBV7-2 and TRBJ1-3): GAGVSQSPSNKVTEKGKDVELRCDPISGHTALYWYRQSLGQGLEFLIYFQGNSAPDKSGLPSDRFSAERTGGSVSTLTIQRTQQEDSAVYLCASSPRGGGNTIYFGEGSWLTVV.